These T cell receptor beta chains were read from a single sample in a study of Graves' ophthalmopathy and Graves' hyperthyroidism. TCRdb fed the multiplex PCR reads into MiXCR, producing one record per CDR3 protein. This table holds hundreds of thousands of distinct CDR3 sequences, about 20% found once. Sequenced input: peripheral blood. All receptors derive from a woman between 18 and 29 years old with stable Graves' hyperthyroidism. Some clones in this sample may be carry-over from other donors' samples. CDR3s include the opening cysteine and the closing phenylalanine or tryptophan. The order of the fields is CDR3 DNA, CDR3 protein, V gene, D gene, clone size, J gene. D genes are given only for firm matches. Clone size is shown for a subset of rows, as once, few, many or a class of expanded clone.

TGTGCCAGCAGCTTTCTGGCCTCAAACACTGAAGCTTTCTTT CASSFLASNTEAFF TRBV7-2 NA many TRBJ1-1
TGCGCCAGCAGCCAAGGCCACGGGGACAGCTTAAATAAGTACTTC CASSQGHGDSLNKYF TRBV4-1 TRBD1 many TRBJ2-5
TGTGCCAGCAGTCCTGGAGGTGTGGTCGCTTTCTTT CASSPGGVVAFF TRBV12-3/TRBV12-4 NA few TRBJ1-1
TGTGCCAGCAGTCATACAAGGACTGGCCAAGAGACCCGGTACTTC CASSHTRTGQETRYF TRBV6-2/TRBV6-3 NA NA TRBJ2-5
TGTGCCAGCACTATCAGCGGGGGTACCTACGAGCAGTACTTC CASTISGGTYEQYF TRBV12-3/TRBV12-4 TRBD2 many TRBJ2-7
TGTGCCAGCAGCGGGGACGGAACCTACACTGAAGCTTTCTTT CASSGDGTYTEAFF TRBV6-1 NA many TRBJ1-1
TGTGCCAGCAGTTTAACGACAGGGGAAGCGGGCTACACCTTC CASSLTTGEAGYTF TRBV27 TRBD1 once TRBJ1-2
TGTGCCAGCTCCGGACACCCAAGGACCTATGGCTACACCTTC CASSGHPRTYGYTF TRBV2 NA few TRBJ1-2
TGTGCCAGCAGCACCTCCACAGGGGGCAGGAAGAACACTGAAGCTTTCTTT CASSTSTGGRKNTEAFF TRBV6-1 TRBD1 NA TRBJ1-1
TGTGCCAGCAGTTATGGGGTGAACGCTGAAGCTTTCTTT CASSYGVNAEAFF TRBV6-5 NA NA TRBJ1-1
TGTGCCAGCAGCATATGGCTGCCTCGGTTCGCCTACGAGCAGTACTTC CASSIWLPRFAYEQYF TRBV7-3 NA many TRBJ2-7
TGTGCCAGCAGTTTTTACAGCCATTATGGCTACACCTTC CASSFYSHYGYTF TRBV28 NA many TRBJ1-2
TGTGCCAGCAGGAAGGACAGGGCGGGCGCTGAAGCTTTCTTT CASRKDRAGAEAFF TRBV25-1 TRBD1 NA TRBJ1-1
TGTGCCAGCATTCCCGGATCCACAGGGGCTCAGCCCCAGCATTTT CASIPGSTGAQPQHF TRBV6-2/TRBV6-3 TRBD1 many TRBJ1-5
TGTGCCAGCAGCCGGGGACAGACCCTCTACGAGCAGTACTTC CASSRGQTLYEQYF TRBV11-2 TRBD1 NA TRBJ2-7
TGCAGTGCTAGAGATCTAGAGTGGAACCCCTCGTATGGCTACACCTTC CSARDLEWNPSYGYTF TRBV20-1 NA many TRBJ1-2
TGTGCCTGGACCCCCCCGGCGCTACTAGCCAAAAACATTCAGTACTTC CAWTPPALLAKNIQYF TRBV30 NA NA TRBJ2-4